The rows below give T cell receptor beta chains drawn from one sample of a study of T cells in Graves' hyperthyroidism and ophthalmopathy. One entry per CDR3 protein, called by TCRdb with MiXCR from the multiplex PCR reads. The profile shows 500,000 to 750,000 distinct CDR3 sequences, roughly 46% of them singletons. The sequenced sample consisted of peripheral blood or thyroid tissue (not recorded which). The receptor set was obtained from a woman aged 18-29 years with Graves' hyperthyroidism. Both conserved end residues are part of each CDR3. A D gene is named only where the DNA matches it firmly. Clone size is shown for a subset of rows, as once, few, many or a class of expanded clone.

d_gene | j_gene | v_gene | abundance | CDR3nt | CDR3aa
TRBD2 | TRBJ2-1 | TRBV7-8 | - | TGTGCCAGCAGCTTAGAACTCGGGAGGGATGAGCAGTTCTTC | CASSLELGRDEQFF
- | TRBJ1-1 | TRBV7-6 | - | TGTGCCAGCAGCCCGGCGGGGGTGAGCACTGAAGCTTTCTTT | CASSPAGVSTEAFF
- | TRBJ2-7 | TRBV20-1 | many | TGCAGTGCCCTCAAGACAGGATTCACCTACGAGCAGTACTTC | CSALKTGFTYEQYF
TRBD1 | TRBJ1-5 | TRBV20-1 | many | TGCAGTGCGAGTCCGACAGGGGGAGGGCAGCCCCAGCATTTT | CSASPTGGGQPQHF
- | TRBJ2-6 | TRBV19 | - | TGTGCCAGTAGAAACTCAGGGTCGGGGGCCAACGTCCTGACTTTC | CASRNSGSGANVLTF
TRBD1 | TRBJ2-2 | TRBV20-1 | few | TGCAGTGCTCCGGGACAGGGGGCGCATAATCACGGGGAGCTGTTTTTT | CSAPGQGAHNHGELFF
TRBD2 | TRBJ2-7 | TRBV4-3 | many | TGCGCCAGCAGCGAAGGACTAGCGGGAGGGCCGGACTTC | CASSEGLAGGPDF
TRBD1 | TRBJ2-2 | TRBV6-2/TRBV6-3 | many | TGTGCCAGCAGTTACCCGGGACAGGACACCGGGGAGCTGTTTTTT | CASSYPGQDTGELFF
TRBD1 | TRBJ1-2 | TRBV15 | - | TGTGCCACCAGCAGAGATCGAGAGACAGGGGGTCACTATGGCTACACCTTC | CATSRDRETGGHYGYTF
- | TRBJ2-7 | TRBV24-1 | - | TGTGCCACCGAGCAGGTGCCCTACTACGAGCAGTACTTC | CATEQVPYYEQYF
- | TRBJ2-7 | TRBV25-1 | many | TGTGCCAGCAGTGAATCTGAAGGGCCGCACGAGCAGTACTTC | CASSESEGPHEQYF
- | TRBJ1-1 | TRBV7-9 | - | TGTGCCAGCAGCCATGGAGCGAGCACTGAAGCTTTCTTT | CASSHGASTEAFF
- | TRBJ1-5 | TRBV20-1 | - | TGCAGTGCTAGAGATCTACTAGCGGGAGTGGGAGAGACCCAGCATTTT | CSARDLLAGVGETQHF
TRBD1 | TRBJ1-3 | TRBV11-2 | many | TGTGCCAGCAGCTCGTACTCCGGGACAGAAAAAGGAAACACCATATATTTT | CASSSYSGTEKGNTIYF
- | TRBJ2-5 | TRBV12-3/TRBV12-4 | many | TGTGCCAGCAGCTCCCGGGACACCCAAGAGACCCAGTACTTC | CASSSRDTQETQYF
- | TRBJ1-6 | TRBV5-6 | - | TGTGCCAGCAGCTTGGAAGGTCTAGGAGATAATTCACCCCTCCACTTT | CASSLEGLGDNSPLHF
- | TRBJ2-5 | TRBV6-6 | few | TGTGCCAGCAGTTATAAAGCCGGGACGCAGCAAGAGACCCAGTACTTC | CASSYKAGTQQETQYF
- | TRBJ1-1 | TRBV29-1 | many | TGCAGCGTTGTGGTCAAGGGTCGGGCCACTGAAGCTTTCTTT | CSVVVKGRATEAFF
- | TRBJ1-2 | TRBV5-6 | - | TGTGCCAGCAGCTTGAGGCAGGGAACGAGCGGCTACACCTTC | CASSLRQGTSGYTF
TRBD1 | TRBJ1-3 | TRBV2 | many | TGTGCCAGCAGGCCGACAGGGGGCTCTGGAAACACCATATATTTT | CASRPTGGSGNTIYF
- | TRBJ2-5 | TRBV12-3/TRBV12-4 | many | TGTGCCAGCAGTTCGGGCTCCGGCGAGACCCAGTACTTC | CASSSGSGETQYF
- | TRBJ1-1 | TRBV12-3/TRBV12-4 | many | TGTGCCAGCAGTTTATCTGGGGACGCTGAAGCTTTCTTT | CASSLSGDAEAFF
TRBD1 | TRBJ1-1 | TRBV20-1 | many | TGCAGTGCCAGGACAGGGTCGGCGATCACTGAAGCTTTCTTT | CSARTGSAITEAFF
- | TRBJ1-4 | TRBV11-1 | - | TGTGCCAGCAGCTTGGTGGGGCCACGGGAAAAACTGTTTTTT | CASSLVGPREKLFF
- | TRBJ2-5 | TRBV7-6 | many | TGTGCCAGCAGCCGCACGGGGTCGGGGGAGACCCAGTACTTC | CASSRTGSGETQYF
TRBD1 | TRBJ1-4 | TRBV7-2 | - | TGTGCCAGCAGCCAGGGACAGGGGTCAGAGCCTAATGAAAAACTGTTTTTT | CASSQGQGSEPNEKLFF
- | TRBJ2-2 | TRBV7-3 | many | TGTGCCAGCAGCTTAGAAGTGAACACCGGGGAGCTGTTTTTT | CASSLEVNTGELFF
TRBD1 | TRBJ1-1 | TRBV30 | - | TGTGCCTGGAGGATGAGACAGGGCCCTGAAGCTTTCTTT | CAWRMRQGPEAFF
- | TRBJ1-1 | TRBV28 | - | TGTGCCAGCAGAATGAACACTGAAGCTTCCTTT | CASRMNTEASF
- | TRBJ1-2 | TRBV20-1 | - | TGCAGTGCCGAAGCGGGAGGGAGCTACACCTTC | CSAEAGGSYTF
- | TRBJ1-1 | TRBV28 | many | TGTGCCAGCAGCCCCTTAGCGGGAGACCCTGGGGCTTTCTTT | CASSPLAGDPGAFF
- | TRBJ1-3 | TRBV6-1 | - | TGTGCCAGCGGGGGGTTAAGGACTGGAAACACCATATATTTT | CASGGLRTGNTIYF
- | TRBJ2-2 | TRBV20-1 | - | TGCAGTGCTAGGACTGGCGGCTACACCGGGGAGCTGTTTTTT | CSARTGGYTGELFF
- | TRBJ2-3 | TRBV20-1 | - | TGCAGTGCTAACCGTCCGGGCCAGACAGATACGCAGTATTTT | CSANRPGQTDTQYF
- | TRBJ2-1 | TRBV7-3 | - | TGTGCCAGCAACCACGGTGGTAACAATGAGCAGTTCTTC | CASNHGGNNEQFF
- | TRBJ1-1 | TRBV2 | - | TGTGCCAGCAGCGCCTCGGGGGGGGACACTGAAGCTTTCTTT | CASSASGGDTEAFF
- | TRBJ2-2 | TRBV5-1 | many | TGCGCCAGCAGTTCCGGGGGAGAAGTCGGGGAGCTGTTTTTT | CASSSGGEVGELFF
- | TRBJ2-6 | TRBV3-2 | many | TGTGCCAGCAGCCAAGATGGGGGGCAGGACGGGGCCAACGTCCTGACTTTC | CASSQDGGQDGANVLTF
- | TRBJ1-6 | TRBV2 | - | TGTGCCAGCAGTGTGGCTAGCGGCCTCCACTTT | CASSVASGLHF
TRBD2 | TRBJ2-5 | TRBV20-1 | - | TGCAGTGCTAGAACTATCCTCCTAGCGGGATTGGGAGAGACCCAGTACTTC | CSARTILLAGLGETQYF
TRBD1 | TRBJ1-1 | TRBV12-3/TRBV12-4 | - | TGTGCCAGCAGCCAACAGGGGGTAGGCACTGAAGCTTTCTTT | CASSQQGVGTEAFF
- | TRBJ1-6 | TRBV3-1 | few | TGTGCCAGCAGCCAAGAGGTTTATAATTCACCCCTCCACTTT | CASSQEVYNSPLHF
- | TRBJ1-1 | TRBV2 | once | TGTGCCAGCAGAGGAGTCAGGAGGAACACTGAAGCTTTCTTT | CASRGVRRNTEAFF
- | TRBJ1-2 | TRBV15 | few | TGTGCCACCAGCAGCCAAGATTGGGGGACGGATTATGGCTACACCTTC | CATSSQDWGTDYGYTF
TRBD1 | TRBJ1-5 | TRBV18 | few | TGTGCCAGCCGGAGGACAGGGCGAGGGCAGCCCCAGCATTTT | CASRRTGRGQPQHF
TRBD2 | TRBJ2-7 | TRBV4-2 | - | TGTGCCAGCAGCAAACGGACTAGCGGGAGCCACGAGCAGTGCTTC | CASSKRTSGSHEQCF
- | TRBJ2-5 | TRBV9 | - | TGTGCTAGCAGCAACTACCAAGAGACCCAGTACTTC | CASSNYQETQYF
- | TRBJ1-2 | TRBV10-3 | many | TGTGCCATCAGTCATCCAGGGGTTGATGGCTACACCTTC | CAISHPGVDGYTF
TRBD2 | TRBJ2-7 | TRBV7-2 | many | TGTGCCAGCAGCCCACAACCAGCGGGAGGCCACGAGCAGTACTTC | CASSPQPAGGHEQYF
- | TRBJ2-2 | TRBV7-9 | - | TGTGCCAGCAGCCTCTTCAGGGATTCCACCGGGGAGCTGTTTTTT | CASSLFRDSTGELFF
- | TRBJ1-1 | TRBV4-3 | many | TGCGCCAGCAGCCAAGCTCTCCGGCAGCCTGGAGCTTTCTTT | CASSQALRQPGAFF